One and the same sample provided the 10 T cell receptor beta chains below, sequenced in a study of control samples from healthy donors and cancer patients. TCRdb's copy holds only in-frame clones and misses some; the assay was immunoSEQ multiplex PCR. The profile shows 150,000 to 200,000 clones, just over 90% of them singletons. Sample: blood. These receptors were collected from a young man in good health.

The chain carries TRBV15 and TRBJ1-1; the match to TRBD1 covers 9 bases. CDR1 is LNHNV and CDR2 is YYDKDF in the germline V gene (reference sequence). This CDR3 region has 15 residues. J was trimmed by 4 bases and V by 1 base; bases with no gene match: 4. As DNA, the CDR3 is TGTGCCACCAGCAGAGGACGGGGACAGGGCACTGAAGCTTTCTTT. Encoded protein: CATSRGRGQGTEAFF.

The CDR3 DNA reads as TGTGCCAGCAACGAAGAAAGGGCGGGTCAGCCCCAGCATTTT. Residues: CASNEERAGQPQHF. V and J are TRBV6-5 and TRBJ1-5, with D hard to call. Germline CDR1 is MNHEY and CDR2 is SVGAGI. This CDR3 is built from 14 residues. The V end was cut by 7 bases, the J end by 6 bases, with 16 bases between.

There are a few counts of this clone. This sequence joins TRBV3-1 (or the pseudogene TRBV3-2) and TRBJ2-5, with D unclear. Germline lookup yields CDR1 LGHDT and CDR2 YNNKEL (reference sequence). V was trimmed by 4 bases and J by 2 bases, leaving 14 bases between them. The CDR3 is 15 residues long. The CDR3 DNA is TGTGCCAGCAGCCCCCACCGAGTGCGTCAAGAGACCCAGTACTTC. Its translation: CASSPHRVRQETQYF.

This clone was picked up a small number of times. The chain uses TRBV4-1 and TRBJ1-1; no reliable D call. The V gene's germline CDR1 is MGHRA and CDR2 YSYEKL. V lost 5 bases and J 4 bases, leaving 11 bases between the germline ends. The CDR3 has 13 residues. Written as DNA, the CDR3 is TGCGCCAGCAGCGCCCGTTTGGGCACTGAAGCTTTCTTT. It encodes CASSARLGTEAFF.

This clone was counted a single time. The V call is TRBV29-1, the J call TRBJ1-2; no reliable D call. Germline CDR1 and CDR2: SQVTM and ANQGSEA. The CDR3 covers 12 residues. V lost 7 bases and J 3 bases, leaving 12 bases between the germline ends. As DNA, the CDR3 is TGCAGCGCCACGGTCAGTTACTATGGCTACACCTTC. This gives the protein CSATVSYYGYTF.

The CDR3 is CASMFEGTYNEQFF. CDR3 sequence (DNA): TGTGCCAGTATGTTTGAGGGTACCTACAATGAGCAGTTCTTC. The V call is TRBV28, the J call TRBJ2-1, with D possibly TRBD2 on 5 matching bases. Germline loops: CDR1 MDHEN, CDR2 SYDVKM. This CDR3 is 14 amino acids long. The V end was cut by 9 bases, the J end by 2 bases, with 14 bases between.

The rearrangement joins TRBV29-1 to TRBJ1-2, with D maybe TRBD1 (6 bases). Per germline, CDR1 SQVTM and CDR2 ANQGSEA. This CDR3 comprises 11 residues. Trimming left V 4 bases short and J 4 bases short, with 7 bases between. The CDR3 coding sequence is TGCAGCGTTGTGGGGGCCTATGGCTACACCTTC. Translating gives CSVVGAYGYTF.

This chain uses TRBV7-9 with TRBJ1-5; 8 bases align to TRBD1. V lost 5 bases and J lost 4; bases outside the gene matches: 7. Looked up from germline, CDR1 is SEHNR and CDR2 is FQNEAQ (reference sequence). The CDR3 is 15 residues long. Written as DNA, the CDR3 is TGTGCCAGCAGCCCCCCCGGGGACAGGAATCAGCCCCAGCATTTT. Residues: CASSPPGDRNQPQHF. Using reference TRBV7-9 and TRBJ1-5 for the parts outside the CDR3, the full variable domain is DTGVSQNPRHKITKRGQNVTFRCDPISEHNRLYWYRQTLGQGPEFLTYFQNEAQLEKSRLLSDRFSAERPKGSFSTLEIQRTEQGDSAMYLCASSPPGDRNQPQHFGDGTRLSIL.

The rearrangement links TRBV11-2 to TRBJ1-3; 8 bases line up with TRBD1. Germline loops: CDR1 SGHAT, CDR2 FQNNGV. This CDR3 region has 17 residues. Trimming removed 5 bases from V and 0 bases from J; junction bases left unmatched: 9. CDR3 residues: CASSRQGLGFSGNTIYF. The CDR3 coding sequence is TGTGCCAGCAGCCGACAGGGGCTCGGGTTCTCTGGAAACACCATATATTTT.

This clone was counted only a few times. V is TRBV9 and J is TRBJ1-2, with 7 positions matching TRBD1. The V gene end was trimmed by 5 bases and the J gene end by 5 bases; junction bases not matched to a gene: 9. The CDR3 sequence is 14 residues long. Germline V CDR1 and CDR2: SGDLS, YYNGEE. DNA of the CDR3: TGTGCCAGCAGGGAGACAGGGAATCTTTATGGCTACACCTTC. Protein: CASRETGNLYGYTF.